This entry lists 25 T cell receptor beta chains sequenced from one sample in a study of cytomegalovirus exposure and HLA in healthy donors. Researchers ran the PCR with 60 Vbeta and 13 Jbeta primers. TCRdb keeps only in-frame clones here, not all; method: immunoSEQ multiplex PCR. The table includes 100,000 to 150,000 clones, 77% detected once. Sequencing used PBMCs. These receptors all come from a middle-aged woman in good health and CMV-seropositive.

This chain connects TRBV5-1 to TRBJ2-1; a weak D match, TRBD1 (6 bases). CDR3 length: 16 residues. Germline V gene sequence: CDR1 SGHRS, CDR2 YFSETQ. V was clipped by 3 bases and J by 6 bases, with 19 bases between them. This CDR3 reads CASSYAQGEVTNEQFF. In DNA, the CDR3 is TGCGCCAGCAGCTACGCACAGGGTGAAGTTACCAATGAGCAGTTCTTC.

This rearrangement joins TRBV13 to TRBJ1-2; 7 bases line up with TRBD1. V dropped 2 bases and J dropped 7; count of bases not matched to a gene: 7. The CDR3 length is 14 residues. Germline V lookup: CDR1 PRHDT, CDR2 FYEKMQ (reference sequence). CDR3 in DNA: TGTGCCAGCAGCTTACGACAGGGCATTGGTGGCTACACCTTC. It codes for CASSLRQGIGGYTF.

The table lists this clone with a few counts. This chain uses TRBV7-3 with TRBJ2-5; D uncertain. The length of the CDR3 is 14 residues. V was cut by 5 bases and J by 0 bases, with 10 bases left in between. In germline, CDR1 is SGHTA, CDR2 FQGTGA. The CDR3 region has the DNA TGTGCCAGCAGCAATGTCGGGTACCAAGAGACCCAGTACTTC. It encodes CASSNVGYQETQYF.

The chain employs TRBV30 and TRBJ1-1; 7 bases fit TRBD1. The CDR3 covers 14 residues. CDR1 and CDR2 (germline): GTSNPN, SVGIG (reference sequence). V gave up 3 bases and J gave up 4 bases; unmatched junction bases: 8. The DNA for the CDR3 is TGTGCCTGGAGCGTAGAGGGGGCAGGCACTGAAGCTTTCTTT. As protein: CAWSVEGAGTEAFF.

This chain joins TRBV5-4 and TRBJ1-5; tentative D call: TRBD1 (5 bases). This CDR3 contains 15 residues. Germline CDR1 is SGHNT and CDR2 is YYREEE (reference sequence). Trimming left V 1 base short and J 7 bases short, with 15 bases between. CDR3 amino acids: CASSLYRGPQQPQHF. In nucleotides, the CDR3 is TGTGCCAGCAGCTTGTATAGGGGCCCTCAACAGCCCCAGCATTTT.

V is TRBV10-1 and J is TRBJ1-6, with TRBD1 matching over 7 bases. This CDR3 is 14 amino acids long. Germline trimming cut 2 bases from V and 10 bases from J; bases unmatched to any gene: 5. Germline V gene data show CDR1 as WNHNN and CDR2 as SYGVQD (reference sequence). This CDR3 is CASSERQGVSPLHF. CDR3 bases: TGCGCCAGCAGTGAGCGACAGGGAGTATCACCCCTCCACTTT.

The rearrangement links TRBV5-4 to TRBJ2-5; 10 bases fit TRBD2. V lost 4 bases to trimming and J lost 5 bases; unmatched junction nucleotides: 11. The CDR3 length is 16 residues. The germline gives CDR1 SGHNT, CDR2 YYREEE (reference sequence). The CDR3 coding sequence is TGTGCCAGCAGCCCGGACAGCGGGAGGGCCCAGGAGACCCAGTACTTC. It encodes CASSPDSGRAQETQYF.

The chain links TRBV18 to TRBJ1-6; 8 bases line up with TRBD1. CDR1 and CDR2 (germline): KGHSH, LQKENI. Losses at the gene ends were 1 base for V and 8 bases for J; bases not matched to a gene: 7. The CDR3 contains 16 residues. CDR3 region: CASSPLGQGRDSPLHF. The CDR3 DNA reads as TGTGCCAGCTCACCACTCGGACAGGGCCGGGATTCACCCCTCCACTTT.

This clone was seen a few times. The rearrangement joins TRBV5-1 to TRBJ2-5; 8 nucleotides agree with TRBD1. Trimming took 2 bases from V and 2 from J; bases not matched to a gene: 8. Per germline, CDR1 SGHRS and CDR2 YFSETQ. The CDR3 contains 16 residues. CDR3: CASSFSTGVGQETQYF. The DNA for the CDR3 is TGCGCCAGCAGCTTCTCGACAGGGGTGGGACAAGAGACCCAGTACTTC.

This chain joins TRBV29-1 and TRBJ1-1, with D hard to call. The CDR3 spans 12 residues. Germline CDR1 is SQVTM and CDR2 is ANQGSEA. V lost 7 bases and J 10 bases, leaving 19 bases between the germline ends. The CDR3 loop reads CSAVRESQSAFF. CDR3 coding DNA: TGCAGCGCCGTACGGGAGTCACAGTCAGCTTTCTTT.

Only one count was recorded for this clone. The chain joins TRBV7-3 to TRBJ2-1; 11 nucleotides match TRBD2. This CDR3 region has 17 residues. Germline V gene lookup returns CDR1 SGHTA and CDR2 FQGTGA. Losses at the gene ends were 1 base for V and 4 bases for J; bases not matched to a gene: 6. The CDR3 bases are TGTGCCAGCAGCTTAAAAACTAGCGGGAGATTTTACAATGAGCAGTTCTTC. Amino acid sequence: CASSLKTSGRFYNEQFF.

This sequence joins TRBV28 and TRBJ1-1; TRBD1 matches at 8 bases. Trimming at V came to 3 bases and at J to 8 bases, leaving 8 bases not matched to a gene. The CDR3 runs 14 residues. CDR1 and CDR2 (germline): MDHEN, SYDVKM. The CDR3 DNA sequence: TGTGCCAGCAGTTTGTCGCAGGGGGCGAAAGAAGCTTTCTTT. The encoded protein is CASSLSQGAKEAFF.

V and J are TRBV5-1 and TRBJ2-2, with TRBD1 matching over 8 bases. The CDR3 extends over 16 amino acids. Germline assignment: CDR1 SGHRS and CDR2 YFSETQ. Trimming at V came to 1 base and at J to 6 bases, leaving 8 bases not matched to a gene. CDR3: CASSLMWAQGAGELFF. CDR3 nucleotide sequence: TGCGCCAGCAGCTTGATGTGGGCACAGGGGGCCGGGGAGCTGTTTTTT.

In nucleotides, the CDR3 is TGCGCCAGCAGCTTGCGACTAGCGGGAGGGCCGGGCACCGGGGAGCTGTTTTTT. Its translation: CASSLRLAGGPGTGELFF. The chain is built from TRBV5-1 and TRBJ2-2; 14 bases match TRBD2. V lost 1 base to trimming and J lost 4 bases; unmatched junction nucleotides: 6. Germline V lookup: CDR1 SGHRS, CDR2 YFSETQ. This CDR3 spans 18 amino acids.

V is TRBV7-3 and J is TRBJ2-2; D not resolved. The CDR3 contains 13 residues. CDR1 is SGHTA, CDR2 FQGTGA, per germline. Trimming removed 2 bases at V and 1 base at J, with 2 bases between. CDR3: CASSLRNTGELFF. Here the CDR3 DNA reads TGTGCCAGCAGCTTACGGAACACCGGGGAGCTGTTTTTT.

In its sample, this clone was seen a few times. The junction differs from germline at one of its ends, possibly a read error. The CDR3: CAISSPRGQNSYEQYF. The CDR3 nucleotides are TGTGCCATCAGTTCCCCCCGGGGACAGAACTCCTACGAGCAGTACTTC. This sequence joins TRBV6-5 and TRBJ2-7, with 7 bases that match TRBD1. The CDR3 is 16 amino acids. CDR1 MNHEY and CDR2 SVGAGI come from the germline V gene.

V gene TRBV7-3 combines with J gene TRBJ1-2; D perhaps matches TRBD1 (5 bases). This CDR3 is 13 amino acids long. Germline values: CDR1 SGHTA, CDR2 FQGTGA. V lost 4 bases, J lost 6 bases, and 12 bases lay in between. CDR3 amino acids: CASSSGPSNGYTF. The CDR3 DNA sequence: TGTGCCAGCAGCTCAGGGCCGTCGAATGGCTACACCTTC.

The chain recombines TRBV11-2 with TRBJ2-3, with D maybe TRBD2 (5 bases). CDR3 length: 13 residues. The V end was cut by 5 bases, the J end by 2 bases, with 8 bases between. Per the germline V gene, CDR1 is SGHAT and CDR2 is FQNNGV. CDR3 in amino acids: CASSLDFTDTQYF. In nucleotides, the CDR3 is TGTGCCAGCAGCCTGGACTTCACAGATACGCAGTATTTT.

This rearrangement joins TRBV7-8 to TRBJ1-2; D not certain. Germline V lookup: CDR1 SGHVS, CDR2 FQNEAQ. V lost 4 bases, J lost 8 bases, and 14 bases lay in between. The CDR3 is 13 residues long. The CDR3 sequence is CASSSVSDSGYTF. The CDR3 DNA reads TGTGCCAGCAGCTCGGTCAGCGATTCGGGCTACACCTTC. Full variable domain (missing parts from reference TRBV7-8 and TRBJ1-2): GAGVSQSPRYKVAKRGQDVALRCDPISGHVSLFWYQQALGQGPEFLTYFQNEAQLDKSGLPSDRFFAERPEGSVSTLKIQRTQQEDSAVYLCASSSVSDSGYTFGSGTRLTVV.

The CDR3 bases are TGTGCCAGTAGTGCGGACAGGAATAACTACGAGCAGTACTTC. Protein: CASSADRNNYEQYF. The chain links TRBV19 to TRBJ2-7; 7 bases are a match to TRBD1. Germline V gene lookup returns CDR1 LNHDA and CDR2 SQIVND (reference sequence). J was trimmed by 3 bases and V by 5 bases; bases with no gene match: 7. The CDR3 has 14 amino acids.

The chain links TRBV19 to TRBJ2-3, with D hard to call. The CDR3 is 16 residues long. V was shortened by 3 bases and J by 1 base, with 14 bases between the two germline ends. Germline-derived CDR1 and CDR2 are LNHDA and SQIVND (reference sequence). In nucleotides, the CDR3 is TGTGCCAGTAGTATCCCTATAAGTCCCGGCACAGATACGCAGTATTTT. Its translation: CASSIPISPGTDTQYF.

This clone has just one count. V and J are TRBV2 and TRBJ1-4, with unresolved D. This CDR3 has 13 residues. The V end lost 8 bases, the J end lost 10 bases, and 17 bases lay between the germline ends. Germline CDR1 reads SNHLY; CDR2 reads FYNNEI. The DNA of the CDR3 is TGTGCCAGCGGGGTGGAGGGCGTGGGAAAACTGTTTTTT. Translating it yields CASGVEGVGKLFF.

In DNA form, the CDR3 reads TGTGCCAGTAGTCCTAGTAACCAGAACACTGAAGCTTTCTTT. The encoded protein is CASSPSNQNTEAFF. The rearrangement joins TRBV19 to TRBJ1-1; D not certain. The V end was cut by 5 bases, the J end by 1 base, with 11 bases between. Germline assignment: CDR1 LNHDA and CDR2 SQIVND (reference sequence). The CDR3 loop spans 14 amino acids.

The genes are TRBV7-9 and TRBJ2-6; 11 bases fit TRBD2. The CDR3 contains 17 residues. Germline V gene data show CDR1 as SEHNR and CDR2 as FQNEAQ (reference sequence). The V segment lost 3 bases and the J segment 1 base; nucleotides outside the gene matches: 2. Written as DNA, the CDR3 is TGTGCCAGCAGCTTGACTAGCGGGGCTTCTGGGGCCAACGTCCTGACTTTC. Translating gives CASSLTSGASGANVLTF.

This chain joins TRBV30 and TRBJ2-7; D perhaps matches TRBD2 (5 bases). This CDR3 has 14 residues. Trimming took off 4 bases at V and 3 bases at J, with 16 bases between the two ends. Germline V gene sequence: CDR1 GTSNPN, CDR2 SVGIG (reference sequence). The CDR3 is CAWKRWGDGYEQYF. The CDR3 DNA is TGTGCCTGGAAAAGGTGGGGAGACGGCTACGAGCAGTACTTC.